The present T cell receptor beta chain was sequenced within a study of beta chain features in type 1 diabetes. Expressed TCRB transcripts were sequenced because the isolated RNA had all been reverse transcribed beforehand. TCRdb's copy holds only in-frame clones and misses some; the assay was immunoSEQ multiplex PCR. Among about 900,000 clones listed, roughly 15% were seen once. Notes on the study in general: Patients with type 1 diabetes showed fewer VDJ junction insertions and more deletions. Shorter TCRB CDR3s, moderately but significantly so, marked every one of the four CD4+ subsets in Type 1 diabetes patients.

This clone occurred a few times. Its antigen is as yet unknown. Looked up from germline, CDR1 is SGHAT and CDR2 is FQDESV (reference sequence). Trimming removed 5 bases from V and 4 bases from J, with 6 bases in between. This CDR3 contains 11 residues. Only one heparinised blood draw was taken per donor, and its volume averaged approximately 0.11 L. Stem cell-like memory, regulatory, central memory and naive CD4+ cells were sorted via CD45RO/CCR7/CD25/CD127/CD95/CD27. The sample comprised naive CD4+ T cells from blood. This clonotype originated in a young woman in good health. J is TRBJ2-7 and V is TRBV11-1; TRBD1 might be the D (6 bases). CDR3 nucleotide sequence: TGTGCCAGCAGCGGACAGTACGAGCAGTACTTC. Translation: CASSGQYEQYF. Together with reference TRBV11-1 and TRBJ2-7, the CDR3 gives the full variable domain: EAEVAQSPRYKITEKSQAVAFWCDPISGHATLYWYRQILGQGPELLVQFQDESVVDDSQLPKDRFSAERLKGVDSTLKIQPAELGDSAMYLCASSGQYEQYFGPGTRLTVT.